A single sample is the source of the 20 T cell receptor beta chains below, sequenced in a study of T-cell memory formation after mild COVID-19. TCRdb redid the calling of the 5' RACE reads with MiXCR, one entry per CDR3 protein. The sample carries fewer than 600,000 distinct CDR3 sequences, 20% to 25% recorded once. Sequenced: PBMCs or a T cell subset sorted from them (not recorded which). The source is an adult woman who had mild COVID-19 (a few samples of this study predate the infection). Cell type and time point are not known.

This clonotype was detected ten times or more. The chain is built from TRBV6-1 and TRBJ1-2; 11 bases agree with TRBD1. Germline values: CDR1 MNHNS, CDR2 SASEGT. The J segment lost 5 bases and the V segment lost 4 bases, leaving 6 bases of the junction unmatched. The CDR3 runs to 15 residues. The CDR3 DNA follows: TGTGCCAGCAGTGTTCCTGGGACAGGGGGTTATGGCTACACCTTC. It yields the protein CASSVPGTGGYGYTF.

CDR3 sequence: CASSRQGPTNEKLFF. Written as DNA, the CDR3 is TGTGCCAGCAGTAGACAGGGTCCAACTAATGAAAAACTGTTTTTT. The gene calls are TRBV12-3 or TRBV12-4 and TRBJ1-4, with 7 bases aligning to TRBD1. This CDR3 spans 15 amino acids. J gave up 0 bases and V 5 bases, and 3 bases lay outside the gene matches.

This clonotype was observed a handful of times. This chain uses TRBV3-1 with TRBJ2-5; no reliable D call. The V gene lost 0 bases and the J gene lost 2 bases, with 13 bases spanning the gap. This CDR3 has 16 amino acids. CDR1 LGHDT and CDR2 YNNKEL come from the germline V gene (reference sequence). The CDR3 sequence: CASSQDGGVYQETQYF. The CDR3 bases are TGTGCCAGCAGCCAAGACGGTGGAGTTTATCAAGAGACCCAGTACTTC.

The chain has TRBV9 and TRBJ1-2; maybe TRBD1 (5 bases). Germline CDR1 reads SGDLS; CDR2 reads YYNGEE. V shed 0 bases and J shed 3 bases, with 15 bases lying between them. The CDR3 runs to 16 residues. The CDR3 DNA reads as TGTGCCAGCAGCGTAGAGGGGCAAGGCTACGACTATGGCTACACCTTC. Residues: CASSVEGQGYDYGYTF. The full variable domain, completed using reference TRBV9 and TRBJ1-2, is DSGVTQTPKHLITATGQRVTLRCSPRSGDLSVYWYQQSLDQGLQFLIQYYNGEERAKGNILERFSAQQFPDLHSELNLSSLELGDSALYFCASSVEGQGYDYGYTFGSGTRLTVV.

A few counts support this clonotype. The CDR3 reads CATSDRTPNEQFF. CDR3 nucleotide sequence: TGTGCCACCAGTGATCGAACACCCAATGAGCAGTTCTTC. The chain couples TRBV24-1 to TRBJ2-1; D call uncertain. V was cut by 3 bases and J by 6 bases, with 8 bases left in between. The CDR3 extends over 13 amino acids. Per the germline V gene, CDR1 is KGHDR and CDR2 is SFDVKD.

This clonotype was seen a handful of times. The chain is built from TRBV7-9 and TRBJ2-3; D unclear. The germline CDR1 and CDR2 sequences are SEHNR and FQNEAQ (reference sequence). The V end lost 5 bases, the J end lost 6 bases, and 12 bases lay between the germline ends. The CDR3 totals 13 residues. The CDR3 reads CASSTLGRDTQYF. In nucleotides, the CDR3 is TGTGCCAGCAGCACGTTAGGGCGTGATACGCAGTATTTT. The full variable domain, in which reference TRBV7-9 and TRBJ2-3 provide the parts outside the CDR3, is DTGVSQNPRHKITKRGQNVTFRCDPISEHNRLYWYRQTLGQGPEFLTYFQNEAQLEKSRLLSDRFSAERPKGSFSTLEIQRTEQGDSAMYLCASSTLGRDTQYFGPGTRLTVL.

This sequence joins TRBV20-1 and TRBJ2-3; 7 bases map to TRBD2. The J segment lost 5 bases and the V segment lost 5 bases, leaving 4 bases of the junction unmatched. This CDR3 contains 12 residues. Germline loops: CDR1 DFQATT, CDR2 SNEGSKA (reference sequence). CDR3 loop: CSAPGGGDTQYF. The CDR3 DNA reads as TGCAGTGCTCCCGGCGGGGGAGATACGCAGTATTTT.

The sample holds a few counts of this clonotype. The chain has TRBV4-2 and TRBJ1-6; tentatively, D is TRBD1 (5 bases). Germline-derived CDR1 and CDR2 are LGHNA and YNFKEQ. V shed 0 bases and J shed 7 bases, with 13 bases lying between them. This CDR3 comprises 16 residues. CDR3 coding DNA: TGTGCCAGCAGCCAAGATTACGGCAGGGACAATTCACCCCTCCACTTT. Its protein product is CASSQDYGRDNSPLHF.

A few counts support this clonotype. V and J are TRBV2 and TRBJ1-5; D remains unclear. The CDR3 totals 14 residues. The germline V and J ends were trimmed by 4 bases and 10 bases, with 17 bases remaining between them. Germline CDR1 reads SNHLY; CDR2 reads FYNNEI. CDR3 DNA sequence: TGTGCCAGCAGTGCCAGGACCTCATCAGCCCCCCAGCATTTT. This codes for CASSARTSSAPQHF.

This clonotype was counted only a few times. V usage is TRBV7-6 and J usage is TRBJ2-2; 8 bases align to TRBD1. Germline lookup yields CDR1 SGHVS and CDR2 FNYEAQ. Trimming took 8 bases from V and 4 from J; bases not matched to a gene: 3. This CDR3 is built from 13 residues. CDR3 in amino acids: CASRTGITGELFF. The CDR3 DNA follows: TGTGCCAGCCGGACAGGGATCACCGGGGAGCTGTTTTTT. Full variable domain (outside the CDR3, taken from reference TRBV7-6 and TRBJ2-2): GAGVSQSPRYKVTKRGQDVALRCDPISGHVSLYWYRQALGQGPEFLTYFNYEAQQDKSGLPNDRFSAERPEGSISTLTIQRTEQRDSAMYRCASRTGITGELFFGEGSRLTVL.

This clonotype was detected a few times. The genes are TRBV4-3 and TRBJ2-3; D may be TRBD2 (6 bases). The V end was cut by 0 bases, the J end by 7 bases, with 11 bases between. The CDR3 totals 14 residues. Per germline, CDR1 LGHNA and CDR2 YSLEER. CDR3 nucleotide sequence: TGCGCCAGCAGCCAAGAAGTCGGCGGGAATACGCAGTATTTT. It codes for CASSQEVGGNTQYF.

This clonotype was observed a few times. This chain connects TRBV7-8 to TRBJ1-5; TRBD1 aligns across 12 bases. CDR1 is SGHVS and CDR2 is FQNEAQ in the germline V gene. Losses at the gene ends were 6 bases for V and 7 bases for J; bases not matched to a gene: 10. This CDR3 has 16 residues. The CDR3 loop reads CASRSEGQGARQPQHF. For the CDR3, the DNA is TGTGCCAGCAGATCGGAGGGACAGGGGGCGCGGCAGCCCCAGCATTTT.

The CDR3 bases are TGCGCCAGCAGCGGTAGCGGGAGGGTCTCCTACGAGCAGTACTTC. It codes for CASSGSGRVSYEQYF. The chain employs TRBV5-1 and TRBJ2-7, with 11 nucleotides matching TRBD2. Germline V lookup: CDR1 SGHRS, CDR2 YFSETQ. With 4 bases clipped from V and 0 bases from J, the junction kept 3 bases outside the gene matches. The CDR3 spans 15 residues.

This clonotype was counted a few times. The chain links TRBV6-5 to TRBJ1-1, with 7 bases that match TRBD1. The CDR3 extends over 16 amino acids. Germline V lookup: CDR1 MNHEY, CDR2 SVGAGI. V was clipped by 5 bases and J by 3 bases; unmatched bases: 12. The CDR3 nucleotides read TGTGCCAGCAGTAATCCAAGACAGGGTAGATACACTGAAGCTTTCTTT. This encodes CASSNPRQGRYTEAFF.

This clonotype occurred a few times. The chain carries TRBV12-3 or TRBV12-4 and TRBJ2-7; 9 positions match TRBD2. The CDR3 runs 16 residues. Germline trimming cut 8 bases from V and 1 base from J; bases unmatched to any gene: 12. The CDR3 protein is CASRPGRRGGSYEQYF. The CDR3, as DNA: TGTGCCAGCCGCCCCGGGCGGCGGGGGGGTTCCTACGAGCAGTACTTC.

The rearrangement uses TRBV9 and TRBJ2-6; D call uncertain. In germline, CDR1 is SGDLS, CDR2 YYNGEE. V lost 0 bases and J 1 base, leaving 5 bases between the germline ends. This CDR3 is built from 15 residues. The CDR3 reads CASSVEVSGANVLTF. The CDR3 coding sequence is TGTGCCAGCAGCGTAGAGGTATCTGGGGCCAACGTCCTGACTTTC. Full variable domain (outside the CDR3, taken from reference TRBV9 and TRBJ2-6): DSGVTQTPKHLITATGQRVTLRCSPRSGDLSVYWYQQSLDQGLQFLIQYYNGEERAKGNILERFSAQQFPDLHSELNLSSLELGDSALYFCASSVEVSGANVLTFGAGSRLTVL.

This clonotype was recorded a few times. The rearrangement joins TRBV20-1 to TRBJ2-6, with D possibly being TRBD1 or TRBD2 (6 bases each). CDR3 length equals 15 residues. The V end was cut by 3 bases, the J end by 2 bases, with 11 bases between. Germline assignment: CDR1 DFQATT and CDR2 SNEGSKA (reference sequence). CDR3 sequence (DNA): TGCAGTGCTAGGAAGGGGGGAACTGGGGCCAACGTCCTGACTTTC. This codes for CSARKGGTGANVLTF.

This clonotype was counted only a few times. The chain is built from TRBV6-4 and TRBJ1-1; weak D call: TRBD1 (5 bases). Trimming removed 5 bases from V and 1 base from J, with 8 bases in between. CDR3 length: 13 amino acids. CDR1 is MRHNA, CDR2 SNTAGT, per germline. The DNA of the CDR3 is TGTGCCAGCAGTTCAGGGTGGAACACTGAAGCTTTCTTT. It translates to CASSSGWNTEAFF.

This clonotype has more than one count but fewer than ten. The genes are TRBV5-1 and TRBJ2-5; possible D gene TRBD2, 5 bases. CDR1 is SGHRS, CDR2 YFSETQ, per germline. With 3 bases removed from V and 5 bases from J, the gap between germline ends came to 11 bases. The CDR3 loop spans 13 amino acids. In nucleotides, the CDR3 is TGCGCCAGCAGCTATCCGGGCGGGGAGACCCAGTACTTC. It encodes CASSYPGGETQYF.

Only one count was recorded for this clonotype. This chain joins TRBV4-3 and TRBJ1-2; 9 bases match TRBD1. Germline loops: CDR1 LGHNA, CDR2 YSLEER. With V trimmed by 4 bases and J by 2 bases, 11 bases remained unmatched. CDR3 size: 17 residues. The CDR3 nucleotides read TGCGCCAGCAGCCGGGATACAGGGGGCGCAGGGAACTATGGCTACACCTTC. Protein sequence: CASSRDTGGAGNYGYTF.